This TCR beta chain was observed in a study of blood T cell repertoires in COVID-19. As for the study in general: From the United States, Italy and Spain came samples of acute and convalescent COVID-19. In each case, the material was cDNA or gDNA derived from T cells, B-cell-depleted T cells, or PBMCs.

The CDR3 is 19 amino acids. J gave up 2 bases and V 4 bases, and 15 bases lay outside the gene matches. Germline CDR1 is KGHDR and CDR2 is SFDVKD. In the original analysis: Using reference gene primer amplification, nucleated cell counts were estimated. Clones were sequenced by immunoSEQ multiplex PCR, and TCRdb holds only the in-frame ones, with some missing. The DNA gave D and trimming, while V, J and clone size come from that table. The table includes more than 150,000 clones, roughly nine tenths detected once. The chain couples TRBV24-1 to TRBJ2-4, with TRBD1 identical over 8 bases. This clonotype originated in a woman in her 70s with acute or convalescent COVID-19. Sequencing input: peripheral blood. In DNA form, the CDR3 reads TGTGCCACCAGTGAAGCGAGACAGGGGAATAGCGTGACCAAAAACATTCAGTACTTC. The encoded protein is CATSEARQGNSVTKNIQYF.